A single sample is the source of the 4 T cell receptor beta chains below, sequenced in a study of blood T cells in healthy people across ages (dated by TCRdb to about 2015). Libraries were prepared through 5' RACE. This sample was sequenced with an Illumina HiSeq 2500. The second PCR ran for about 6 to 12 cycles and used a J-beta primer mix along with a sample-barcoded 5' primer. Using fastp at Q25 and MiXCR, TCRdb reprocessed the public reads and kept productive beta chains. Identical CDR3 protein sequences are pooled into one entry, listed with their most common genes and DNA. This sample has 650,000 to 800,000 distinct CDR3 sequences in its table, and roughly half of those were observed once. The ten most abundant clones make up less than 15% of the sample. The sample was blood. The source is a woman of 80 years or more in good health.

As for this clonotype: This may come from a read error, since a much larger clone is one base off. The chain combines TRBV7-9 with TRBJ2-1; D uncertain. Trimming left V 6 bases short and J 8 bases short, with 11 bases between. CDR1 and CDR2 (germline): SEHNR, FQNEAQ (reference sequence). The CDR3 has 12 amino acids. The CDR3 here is CASRHTSDEQFF. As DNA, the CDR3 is TGTGCCAGCAGACATACCAGTGATGAGCAGTTCTTC.

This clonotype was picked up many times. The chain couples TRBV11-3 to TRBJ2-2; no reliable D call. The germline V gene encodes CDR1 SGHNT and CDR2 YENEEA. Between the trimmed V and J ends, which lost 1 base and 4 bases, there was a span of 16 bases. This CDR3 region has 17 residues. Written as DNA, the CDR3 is TGTGCCAGCAGCTTAGTGGAACGGCTTAGAAGCACCGGGGAGCTGTTTTTT. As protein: CASSLVERLRSTGELFF. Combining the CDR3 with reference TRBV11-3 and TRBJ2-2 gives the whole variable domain EAGVVQSPRYKIIEKKQPVAFWCNPISGHNTLYWYLQNLGQGPELLIRYENEEAVDDSQLPKDRFSAERLKGVDSTLKIQPAELGDSAVYLCASSLVERLRSTGELFFGEGSRLTVL.

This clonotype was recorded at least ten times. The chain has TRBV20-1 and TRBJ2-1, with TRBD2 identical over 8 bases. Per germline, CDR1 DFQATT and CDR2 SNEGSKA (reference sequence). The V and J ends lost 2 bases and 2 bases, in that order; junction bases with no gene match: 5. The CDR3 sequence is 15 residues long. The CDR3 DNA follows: TGCAGTGCTAGACCGAGCGGGGGAGCCTACAATGAGCAGTTCTTC. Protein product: CSARPSGGAYNEQFF.

CDR3 loop: CASSKPGTGWYEQFF. CDR3 in DNA: TGTGCCAGCAGCAAACCCGGGACAGGGTGGTATGAGCAGTTCTTC. This chain links TRBV21-1 with TRBJ2-1; the table's D gene call, TRBD1, was not cross checked with the DNA. TRBV21-1 is flagged as a pseudogene. This CDR3 is 15 amino acids long.